This T cell receptor (beta chain) appears in the sequencing data of a study of shared clonotypes between healthy human individuals (dated by TCRdb to about 2020). Turning to the overall study: The cohort included a few men and a couple of women between 18 and 49 years of age. Between about 0.94 and 10 billion PBMCs per donor were obtained by leukapheresis. To increase sequencing depth and limit assay-specific biases, different laboratories used diverse techniques to prepare libraries and sequence TCR repertoires. The study deeply sequenced blood TCR repertoires of five healthy adults to estimate repertoire size and the extent of clonotype sharing between individuals.

This clone was recorded a few times. Its antigen is unknown. Per-base quality was not reported, and no clone a single base away is much larger than it. Summary of the overall study and its limitations: Sampling was limited to blood, and TCR repertoires in tissue likely differ from TCR repertoires in blood. Because the study included only a small number of donors, the genetic and exposure-history diversity represented was limited. Pairwise subsampling led to the expectation that sequencing depth would affect the degree of clonotype sharing among donors.

Donors were healthy HIV-negative adults with no recently reported acute infections or vaccinations. All donors were Caucasian adults living in Nashville, Tennessee, USA. For unsorted samples, 96 million or so PBMCs were counted, and genomic DNA was extracted using the QIAamp DNA Blood Mini kit. Blood was collected by leukapheresis, and PBMCs were isolated by Ficoll-Histopaque density gradient centrifugation and then cryopreserved in liquid nitrogen vapor phase. Using the deep immunoSEQ assay, TCR CDR3 regions were amplified from genomic DNA by multiplex PCR. For each cell subset, the extracted genomic DNA was distributed evenly across all wells of several immunoSEQ 96-well plates, and each plate served as one replicate. For unsorted PBMC, around 310 ng of genomic DNA, equivalent to 25,000 to 35,000 T cell genomes, went into each replicate PCR. Genomic DNA from unsorted PBMC was sequenced over ten immunoSEQ deep assay plates. Purified libraries were measured with a Qubit 3.0 fluorometer, size-checked on a Bioanalyzer 2100, and measured again with the KAPA Library Quantification kit. A separate single-read 150-cycle Illumina NextSeq 550 flow cell was used to sequence each immunoSEQ 96-well plate. Per the authors' processing: Because the immunoSEQ output held only junctional sequences and lacked quality scores, the filtering could not match the filtering applied to full-length reads. Sequences were annotated with PyIR, a Python wrapper for IgBLAST v1.9, using IMGT germline references to assign V/J genes and CDR3. Any read was removed if the V/J assignment was weak (E-value above 1e-6), the CDR3 was missing, or the read contained stop codons, out-of-frame junctions, or ambiguous translated residues. A V3J clonotype was defined by an identical inferred V gene, J gene, and CDR3 amino acid sequence. Percentage overlap between repertoires was computed as shared unique clonotypes divided by the size of the smaller repertoire. Repertoire richness was assessed with RTK rarefaction, the Chao1 estimator, and Recon v2.1 estimates of unobserved clonotypes. The table comes from immuneACCESS by way of TCRdb, which keeps in-frame sequences with V and J called. Part of the clones is missing from these tables; in studies checked, under half for an unresolved V gene and the rest for unknown reasons. V, J and clone size were drawn from that table, and D and trimming were deduced from the DNA. In all, the sample holds about 490,000 clones, and over 60% of those were seen once. Around 13% of the sample goes to the ten largest clones.

This receptor was obtained from a woman in her forties in good health. Some clones in this sample may be carry-over from other donors' samples. Sequencing used PBMCs.

The CDR3 region: CASRVLNTEAFF. The nucleotide sequence is TGTGCCAGCAGGGTATTGAACACTGAAGCTTTCTTT. The rearranged chain carries TRBV6-1 and TRBJ1-1; the D gene remains uncertain. The CDR3 numbers 12 residues from cysteine through phenylalanine. The DNA shown is the 36-base CDR3, in frame from base 1. The CDR1 and CDR2 encoded by the germline V gene are MNHNS and SASEGT. V loses 6 bases, J loses 0 bases, and the germline ends lie 5 bases apart.